A single sample is the source of the 12 T cell receptor beta chains below, sequenced in a study of OX40 agonist ivuxolimab in advanced cancers. Data came from immunoSEQ multiplex PCR; TCRdb stores just in-frame clones and leaves some out. This sample carries about 55,000 clones, nearly 80% of them seen once, and the ten largest clones take around 4.5%. This specimen consisted of CD4+ or CD8+ T cells sorted from blood, obtained in a trial of the OX40 agonist ivuxolimab. The receptors originated from an adult with an advanced solid tumor such as melanoma, head and neck, liver or kidney cancer.

This sequence joins TRBV5-1 and TRBJ2-1, with D possibly being TRBD1 (5 bases). This CDR3 region has 16 residues. Germline CDR1 and CDR2: SGHRS and YFSETQ. V dropped 2 bases and J dropped 2 bases, with 14 bases sitting between them. The CDR3 DNA reads TGCGCCAGCAGCTTAGCCCAGGGCCTTCCCTACAATGAGCAGTTCTTC. Translation gives CASSLAQGLPYNEQFF.

This clone was recorded only once. V and J are TRBV6-1 and TRBJ1-5; D not certain. CDR3 length equals 14 residues. The germline V and J ends were trimmed by 1 base and 7 bases, with 11 bases remaining between them. Germline V lookup: CDR1 MNHNS, CDR2 SASEGT. CDR3 sequence (DNA): TGTGCCAGCAGTGAAGGGGGATTCTGGCAGCCCCAGCATTTT. Translation: CASSEGGFWQPQHF.

The J gene is TRBJ2-3, the V gene TRBV6-5; D might be TRBD2 (5 bases). Germline V gene sequence: CDR1 MNHEY, CDR2 SVGAGI. V was trimmed by 0 bases and J by 6 bases, leaving 7 bases between them. This CDR3 spans 13 amino acids. CDR3 amino acids: CASSYSRRDTQYF. DNA for the CDR3: TGTGCCAGCAGTTACTCACGGAGGGATACGCAGTATTTT.

The chain carries TRBV7-2 and TRBJ2-7, with TRBD1 identical over 8 bases. Germline V gene sequence: CDR1 SGHTA, CDR2 FQGNSA. V shed 5 bases and J 1 base; nucleotides not matched to a gene: 7. This CDR3 spans 15 amino acids. The CDR3 protein is CASSPRTGRSYEQYF. The CDR3 coding sequence is TGTGCCAGCAGCCCGCGGACAGGGAGATCCTACGAGCAGTACTTC.

The V gene is TRBV15, the J gene TRBJ2-7; D assignment may be TRBD1 or TRBD2 (5 bases each). V shed 5 bases and J shed 0 bases, with 14 bases lying between them. Germline V gene data show CDR1 as LNHNV and CDR2 as YYDKDF (reference sequence). The CDR3 length is 15 residues. CDR3 sequence (DNA): TGTGCCACCAGCTCCCGGGACCGGTACTCCTACGAGCAGTACTTC. This encodes CATSSRDRYSYEQYF.

The chain recombines TRBV10-1 with TRBJ2-1, with D perhaps being TRBD1 or TRBD2 (5 bases each). The length of the CDR3 is 14 residues. Germline CDR1 and CDR2: WNHNN and SYGVQD (reference sequence). V was shortened by 4 bases and J by 4 bases, with 11 bases between the two germline ends. CDR3 DNA sequence: TGCGCCAGCAGTGGAGGGGCGGTTTACAATGAGCAGTTCTTC. It encodes CASSGGAVYNEQFF.

V and J are TRBV7-8 and TRBJ2-5, with 7 bases fitting TRBD1. With V trimmed by 5 bases and J by 5 bases, 11 bases remained unmatched. This CDR3 has 15 amino acids. Per germline, CDR1 SGHVS and CDR2 FQNEAQ. In DNA form, the CDR3 reads TGTGCCAGCAGCCCTAACAGGGGACGCTCGGAGACCCAGTACTTC. This gives the protein CASSPNRGRSETQYF.

The chain carries TRBV7-2 and TRBJ2-7, with a weak D call TRBD1 (5 bases). CDR3 size: 14 residues. V was cut by 4 bases and J by 2 bases, with 12 bases left in between. The germline gives CDR1 SGHTA, CDR2 FQGNSA. The CDR3 DNA follows: TGTGCCAGCAGCTGGGCAGGGATACCCTACGAGCAGTACTTC. Protein sequence: CASSWAGIPYEQYF.

V and J are TRBV30 and TRBJ1-2; TRBD1 agrees at 9 bases. There are 15 residues in the CDR3. Germline V lookup: CDR1 GTSNPN, CDR2 SVGIG (reference sequence). Trimming took 4 bases from V and 7 from J; bases not matched to a gene: 13. This chain's CDR3 is CAWMRDRASSFGYTF. The CDR3 DNA sequence: TGTGCCTGGATGAGGGACAGGGCCTCCAGTTTTGGCTACACCTTC.

This clone was observed a single time. This rearrangement joins TRBV28 to TRBJ2-7; D not resolved. This CDR3 contains 14 residues. Per the germline V gene, CDR1 is MDHEN and CDR2 is SYDVKM. Trimming pared 6 bases from V and 0 bases from J, leaving 12 bases between. In DNA form, the CDR3 reads TGTGCCAGCAGGGGCGGCTGGACCTCCTACGAGCAGTACTTC. This codes for CASRGGWTSYEQYF. Supplemented by reference TRBV28 and TRBJ2-7, the full variable domain reads DVKVTQSSRYLVKRTGEKVFLECVQDMDHENMFWYRQDPGLGLRLIYFSYDVKMKEKGDIPEGYSVSREKKERFSLILESASTNQTSMYLCASRGGWTSYEQYFGPGTRLTVT.

This clone was picked up one time. The rearrangement uses TRBV4-1 and TRBJ1-4; tentatively, D is TRBD1 (6 bases). The CDR3 loop spans 16 amino acids. Germline V gene lookup returns CDR1 MGHRA and CDR2 YSYEKL. Trimming took off 0 bases at V and 7 bases at J, with 15 bases between the two ends. For the CDR3, the DNA is TGCGCCAGCAGCCAAGAGTCCCAGGGGATAGGTGAAAAACTGTTTTTT. Residues: CASSQESQGIGEKLFF.

The genes are TRBV27 and TRBJ2-3, with D possibly being TRBD1 (6 bases). The germline gives CDR1 MNHEY, CDR2 SMNVEV (reference sequence). V shed 3 bases and J shed 5 bases, with 15 bases lying between them. The CDR3 runs to 15 residues. CDR3: CASSLGQGWGDTQYF. DNA for the CDR3: TGTGCCAGCAGTTTGGGGCAGGGGTGGGGAGATACGCAGTATTTT.